The entry below gives a single T cell receptor beta chain sequence along with its context. Since a much larger clone is just one base distant, this may be a read error. The data derive from a study of breast tumors, draining lymph nodes, adjacent tissues. Breast cancer patients provided tissue from their axillary draining lymph nodes. A single record per CDR3 protein comes from TCRdb applying MiXCR to the multiplex PCR reads. This table has 75,000 to 100,000 distinct CDR3 sequences, roughly a fifth appearing once. The germline V gene encodes CDR1 DFQATT and CDR2 SNEGSKA (reference sequence). This CDR3 has 14 residues.

Sequencing used axillary lymph node tissue. The receptor was isolated from a female donor with breast cancer. Some clones in this sample may be carry-over from other donors' samples. This chain links TRBV20-1 with TRBJ1-3; possible D gene TRBD1, 5 bases. CDR3 coding DNA: TGCAGTGCCCAGGGAGGGCAATCTGGAAACACCATGTATTTT. Translation: CSAQGGQSGNTMYF.